The T cell receptor beta chain under discussion was sequenced for a study of T-cell memory formation after mild COVID-19. Findings and limits, study-wide: The study found balanced CD4/CD8 in clones contracting day 15 to 85 and a CD4+ lean in later expanders. Researchers found some responding clones in pre-infection memory, a sign that cross-reactive memory joined.

The table lists this clonotype with many counts. Its antigen is undetermined. TCRdb analysed the 5' RACE reads with MiXCR anew, one entry per CDR3 protein. The repertoire holds around 100,000 distinct CDR3 sequences, with 11% as singletons. V shed 4 bases, J shed 0 bases, and the junction held 5 bases outside the gene matches. Germline-derived CDR1 and CDR2 are SEHNR and FQNEAQ (reference sequence). This CDR3 region has 15 residues. This clonotype was sampled from a man younger than 30 who had mild COVID-19 (a few samples of this study predate the infection). Cell type and time point are not known. This rearrangement joins TRBV7-9 to TRBJ2-7; 8 bases agree with TRBD1. Sequences were obtained from PBMCs or a T cell subset sorted from them (not recorded which). CDR3 in amino acids: CASSSGQEHSYEQYF. Written as DNA, the CDR3 is TGTGCCAGCAGCTCGGGACAGGAGCACTCCTACGAGCAGTACTTC.